This T cell receptor beta chain comes out of a study of T cell changes during pregnancy in multiple sclerosis (dated by TCRdb to about 2019). With respect to the entire study: The study looked at changes in the T cell repertoire across pregnancy in women with multiple sclerosis.

The library relied on the immunoSEQ multiplex PCR assay. TCRdb holds this immuneACCESS table with in-frame rearrangements only. Some clones are missing; in checked studies, unresolved V genes explain under half, and the rest has no known cause. The sample has 20,000 to 25,000 clones on record, around 90% of them singletons. The biggest ten clones account for under 6% of the sample. Based on the germline V gene (reference sequence), the CDR1 and CDR2 sequences are SEHNR and FQNEAQ. Trimming at the junction amounts to 4 bases on V and 1 base on J, and the germline ends lie 14 bases apart. The CDR3 contains 16 residues, cysteine and phenylalanine counted. Of the read, only the CDR3 DNA is kept; its 48 bases are in frame from base 1. In the case of this clone: The specificity of this receptor is unknown. Per-base qualities were not stored, and no clone one base away is much larger.

Sequences were derived from CD8+ T cells from peripheral blood mononuclear cells, sampled in the second trimester of pregnancy. Recombination connected TRBV7-9 to TRBJ2-4; tentative D gene TRBD1, with 6 bases matching. This clonotype originated in a female donor in good health, enrolled as a control in a pregnancy study. The DNA sequence is TGTGCCAGCAGCTCTTTTCACAGGGTGGCCAAAAACATTCAGTACTTC. This encodes CASSSFHRVAKNIQYF.